A single sample is the source of the 28 T cell receptor beta chains below, sequenced in a study of identical twins. TCRdb itself ran the 5' RACE reads through MiXCR, one entry per CDR3 protein. This table has some 1,600,000 distinct CDR3 sequences, 32% appearing once. Material: cord blood. The receptor set was obtained from a newborn girl in good health.

This clonotype was seen only a few times. The V call is TRBV5-1, the J call TRBJ2-5; D remains unclear. CDR1 is SGHRS and CDR2 is YFSETQ in the germline V gene. The germline V and J ends were trimmed by 2 bases and 0 bases, with 8 bases remaining between them. The CDR3 extends over 14 amino acids. CDR3 coding DNA: TGCGCCAGCAGCTTTGACCTCAACCAAGAGACCCAGTACTTC. Encoded protein: CASSFDLNQETQYF.

For the CDR3, the DNA is TGTGCCAGCAGTTCCGGGACAGCTGAAGCTTTCTTT. It is translated as CASSSGTAEAFF. The rearrangement uses TRBV28 and TRBJ1-1; 7 bases line up with TRBD1. The CDR3 sequence is 12 residues long. Germline V lookup: CDR1 MDHEN, CDR2 SYDVKM. V was pared by 4 bases and J by 6 bases, with 2 bases of the junction left unmatched.

V usage is TRBV20-1 and J usage is TRBJ1-1; unclear D gene. The CDR3 extends over 15 amino acids. Looked up from germline, CDR1 is DFQATT and CDR2 is SNEGSKA (reference sequence). Trimming left V 5 bases short and J 3 bases short, with 19 bases between. CDR3: CSALRGAHEDTEAFF. The CDR3 region has the DNA TGCAGTGCTTTGCGGGGAGCTCATGAGGACACTGAAGCTTTCTTT.

The chain uses TRBV7-9 and TRBJ1-1; D is undetermined. V was shortened by 6 bases and J by 4 bases, with 12 bases between the two germline ends. Germline V CDR1 and CDR2: SEHNR, FQNEAQ (reference sequence). The CDR3 loop spans 13 amino acids. CDR3 protein: CASSSVPATEAFF. CDR3 DNA: TGTGCCAGCAGTTCCGTCCCGGCCACTGAAGCTTTCTTT. Based on the CDR3 plus reference TRBV7-9 and TRBJ1-1, the full variable domain is DTGVSQNPRHKITKRGQNVTFRCDPISEHNRLYWYRQTLGQGPEFLTYFQNEAQLEKSRLLSDRFSAERPKGSFSTLEIQRTEQGDSAMYLCASSSVPATEAFFGQGTRLTVV.

DNA for the CDR3: TGTGCCAGCAGCTCAAAGGGGGGAGACAATGAGCAGTTCTTC. This sequence encodes CASSSKGGDNEQFF. The chain uses TRBV12-3 or TRBV12-4 and TRBJ2-1, with D tentatively TRBD1 or TRBD2 (6 bases each). This CDR3 has 14 residues. V was shortened by 6 bases and J by 5 bases, with 14 bases between the two germline ends.

V gene TRBV24-1 combines with J gene TRBJ2-7, with 10 bases lining up with TRBD1. Germline CDR1 reads KGHDR; CDR2 reads SFDVKD. With 3 bases clipped from V and 7 bases from J, the junction kept 8 bases outside the gene matches. This CDR3 has 15 amino acids. This chain's CDR3 is CATSDPGQGWNEQYF. The CDR3, as DNA: TGTGCCACCAGTGATCCGGGACAGGGGTGGAATGAGCAGTACTTC.

This clonotype was counted a few times. The CDR3 loop is CASSFRGSSNEQYF. The CDR3, as DNA: TGCGCCAGCAGCTTTCGCGGGAGTAGCAACGAGCAGTACTTC. The gene calls are TRBV5-1 and TRBJ2-7, with TRBD2 matching 7 bases. Germline trimming cut 2 bases from V and 5 bases from J; bases unmatched to any gene: 7. The CDR3 runs to 14 residues. The germline V gene encodes CDR1 SGHRS and CDR2 YFSETQ.

The table lists this clonotype with many counts. The chain links TRBV28 to TRBJ2-1, with a possible D match to TRBD2 (5 bases). Germline lookup yields CDR1 MDHEN and CDR2 SYDVKM. Between the trimmed V and J ends, which lost 4 bases and 5 bases, there was a span of 27 bases. The CDR3 has 19 residues. The CDR3 protein is CASSSPPRTRWAAHNEQFF. In DNA form, the CDR3 reads TGTGCCAGCAGTTCTCCTCCCCGGACTCGATGGGCGGCACACAATGAGCAGTTCTTC.

This clonotype occurred many times. The chain is built from TRBV10-3 and TRBJ2-5, with D perhaps matching TRBD2 (6 bases). Trimming took off 0 bases at V and 2 bases at J, with 10 bases between the two ends. The germline gives CDR1 ENHRY, CDR2 SYGVKD. The CDR3 is 15 amino acids. CDR3 nucleotides: TGTGCCATCAGTGAGTCGTTTAGCGGACAAGAGACCCAGTACTTC. Translating it yields CAISESFSGQETQYF.

The V gene is TRBV24-1, the J gene TRBJ2-1; maybe TRBD1 (6 bases). The CDR3 runs 14 residues. The germline V and J ends were trimmed by 7 bases and 0 bases, with 9 bases remaining between them. Germline CDR1 reads KGHDR; CDR2 reads SFDVKD. The CDR3 sequence: CATSGTISYNEQFF. In nucleotides, the CDR3 is TGTGCCACCAGCGGGACAATCTCCTACAATGAGCAGTTCTTC.

The J gene is TRBJ2-1, the V gene TRBV20-1; unclear D gene. Germline CDR1 DFQATT, CDR2 SNEGSKA (reference sequence). The CDR3 spans 15 residues. V was pared by 5 bases and J by 1 base, with 15 bases between. CDR3 amino acids: CSARHGSGSYNEQFF. For the CDR3, the DNA is TGCAGTGCTCGCCACGGCAGTGGGTCCTACAATGAGCAGTTCTTC.

This clonotype has a single count. The chain is built from TRBV9 and TRBJ1-2; tentative D call: TRBD1 (6 bases). V shed 0 bases and J shed 10 bases, with 13 bases lying between them. The CDR3 extends over 13 amino acids. Germline V gene sequence: CDR1 SGDLS, CDR2 YYNGEE. The CDR3 DNA reads TGTGCCAGCAGCGTAGACAGGGACCATGACTACACCTTC. Translated, it gives CASSVDRDHDYTF.

The sample holds many counts of this clonotype. V gene TRBV10-3 combines with J gene TRBJ1-2; D is unresolved. V was shortened by 6 bases and J by 4 bases, with 15 bases between the two germline ends. The CDR3 extends over 14 amino acids. Per the germline V gene, CDR1 is ENHRY and CDR2 is SYGVKD. CDR3 sequence reads: CAISSKGRFYGYTF. The CDR3 bases are TGTGCCATCAGCTCCAAGGGTAGATTCTATGGCTACACCTTC.

The chain uses TRBV12-3 or TRBV12-4 and TRBJ2-7; TRBD2 agrees at 7 bases. The J call is uncertain, as TRBJ2-5 better fits the DNA end. This CDR3 spans 14 amino acids. CDR3 protein: CASKLSGVFETQYF. The CDR3 nucleotides read TGTGCCAGCAAATTGAGCGGGGTCTTCGAGACCCAGTACTTC.

There are a few counts of this clonotype. This chain's CDR3 is CATSSTYNEQFF. In DNA form, the CDR3 reads TGTGCCACCAGTTCGACCTACAATGAGCAGTTCTTC. The chain combines TRBV24-1 with TRBJ2-1; D unresolved. There are 12 residues in the CDR3. Germline loops: CDR1 KGHDR, CDR2 SFDVKD. The V end lost 6 bases, the J end lost 2 bases, and 4 bases lay between the germline ends.

Note on this clonotype: One base away lies a much larger clone, so this may be a sequencing read error. V and J are TRBV4-2 and TRBJ2-7; D is unclear. Germline CDR1 reads LGHNA; CDR2 reads YNFKEQ. The CDR3 is made up of 14 amino acids. Here the CDR3 DNA reads TGTGCCAGCAGCCAAGAGCCGGAGTCCTGCGAGCAGTACTTC. Residues: CASSQEPESCEQYF.

The chain combines TRBV20-1 with TRBJ2-1; no definite D call. In germline, CDR1 is DFQATT, CDR2 SNEGSKA (reference sequence). The CDR3 contains 13 residues. Trimming took off 7 bases at V and 2 bases at J, with 12 bases between the two ends. The chain's CDR3 is CSGFRITYNEQFF. In DNA, the CDR3 is TGCAGTGGATTCCGCATAACCTACAATGAGCAGTTCTTC.

This chain connects TRBV27 to TRBJ1-1; 8 bases agree with TRBD1. CDR1 is MNHEY, CDR2 SMNVEV, per germline (reference sequence). The CDR3 has 15 amino acids. The V gene end was trimmed by 2 bases and the J gene end by 4 bases; junction bases not matched to a gene: 6. In DNA form, the CDR3 reads TGTGCCAGCAGTTTACTTGGACAGGGTGGCACTGAAGCTTTCTTT. Translated: CASSLLGQGGTEAFF.

Ten or more counts support this clonotype. V is TRBV10-3 and J is TRBJ1-4; D gene uncertain. CDR1 and CDR2 (germline): ENHRY, SYGVKD. This CDR3 region has 10 residues. V was pared by 8 bases and J by 10 bases, with 8 bases between. The CDR3 region has the DNA TGTGCCATCGGGAAGGGAAAACTGTTTTTT. It specifies CAIGKGKLFF.

V gene TRBV6-6 combines with J gene TRBJ2-3, with D unresolved. This CDR3 has 13 residues. Germline CDR1 and CDR2: MNHNY and SVGAGI (reference sequence). V lost 0 bases, J lost 6 bases, and 7 bases lay in between. CDR3 in DNA: TGTGCCAGCAGTTACTCCCGGATTGATACGCAGTATTTT. Translation: CASSYSRIDTQYF.

The rearrangement joins TRBV6-1 to TRBJ1-1; the D is unclear. In germline, CDR1 is MNHNS, CDR2 SASEGT. This CDR3 region has 15 residues. Trimming shortened V by 8 bases and J by 0 bases, and 16 bases separated the two germline ends. In DNA form, the CDR3 reads TGTGCCAGCCGCCTTGGAGGAGTGATGAACACTGAAGCTTTCTTT. Amino acids: CASRLGGVMNTEAFF.

Details on this clonotype: Relative to the germline gene, one junction end is altered; a read error may explain this. This chain connects TRBV12-3 or TRBV12-4 to TRBJ2-5; D call uncertain. This CDR3 comprises 12 residues. CDR3: CASSLSKESQYF. For the CDR3, the DNA is TGTGCCAGCAGTTTATCGAAAGAGTCCCAGTACTTC.

This clonotype turned up a few times. V and J are TRBV29-1 and TRBJ2-1, with TRBD1 matching 12 bases. The ends lost 4 bases at V and 7 bases at J; junction bases unmatched: 5. Germline loops: CDR1 SQVTM, CDR2 ANQGSEA. There are 14 residues in the CDR3. The CDR3 protein is CSVGGDRGRNEQFF. CDR3 nucleotide sequence: TGCAGCGTTGGAGGGGACAGGGGGCGGAATGAGCAGTTCTTC.

This clonotype has only a few counts. The chain employs TRBV24-1 and TRBJ2-3, with D possibly TRBD1 on 6 matching bases. The CDR3 is 15 amino acids. The germline V and J ends were trimmed by 1 base and 5 bases, with 12 bases remaining between them. Germline loops: CDR1 KGHDR, CDR2 SFDVKD. This chain's CDR3 is CATSDFPQGQDTQYF. CDR3 coding DNA: TGTGCCACCAGTGATTTCCCTCAGGGGCAAGATACGCAGTATTTT.

The chain joins TRBV5-1 to TRBJ2-1; 7 nucleotides line up with TRBD2. The CDR3 totals 19 residues. Germline CDR1 reads SGHRS; CDR2 reads YFSETQ. V dropped 0 bases and J dropped 1; count of bases not matched to a gene: 13. CDR3 in DNA: TGCGCCAGCAGCTTGGCCGGCCTAAGCGGGATAGGGTCCTACAATGAGCAGTTCTTC. Residues: CASSLAGLSGIGSYNEQFF.

The chain combines TRBV7-6 with TRBJ1-1; maybe TRBD1 (5 bases). Deletions cut 0 bases from V and 6 bases from J, with 14 bases between. The CDR3 consists of 15 residues. Germline values: CDR1 SGHVS, CDR2 FNYEAQ. As DNA, the CDR3 is TGTGCCAGCAGCTTAGCGGGACGTCATGTCCCTGAAGCTTTCTTT. Amino acids: CASSLAGRHVPEAFF.

This clonotype was detected ten times or more. This chain uses TRBV20-1 with TRBJ2-4; D ambiguous. Looked up from germline, CDR1 is DFQATT and CDR2 is SNEGSKA (reference sequence). This CDR3 has 13 residues. Trimming took off 0 bases at V and 0 bases at J, with 3 bases between the two ends. CDR3 sequence reads: CSARELAKNIQYF. In DNA, the CDR3 is TGCAGTGCTAGAGAGCTAGCCAAAAACATTCAGTACTTC.

This clonotype was counted many times. The rearrangement joins TRBV7-2 to TRBJ1-2; D is perhaps TRBD1 (6 bases). V gave up 5 bases and J gave up 4 bases, with 14 bases separating them. This CDR3 is 14 amino acids long. CDR1 and CDR2 (germline): SGHTA, FQGNSA. The DNA of the CDR3 is TGTGCCAGCAGCCTCTCACAGGGCCTCTATGGCTACACCTTC. This encodes CASSLSQGLYGYTF.